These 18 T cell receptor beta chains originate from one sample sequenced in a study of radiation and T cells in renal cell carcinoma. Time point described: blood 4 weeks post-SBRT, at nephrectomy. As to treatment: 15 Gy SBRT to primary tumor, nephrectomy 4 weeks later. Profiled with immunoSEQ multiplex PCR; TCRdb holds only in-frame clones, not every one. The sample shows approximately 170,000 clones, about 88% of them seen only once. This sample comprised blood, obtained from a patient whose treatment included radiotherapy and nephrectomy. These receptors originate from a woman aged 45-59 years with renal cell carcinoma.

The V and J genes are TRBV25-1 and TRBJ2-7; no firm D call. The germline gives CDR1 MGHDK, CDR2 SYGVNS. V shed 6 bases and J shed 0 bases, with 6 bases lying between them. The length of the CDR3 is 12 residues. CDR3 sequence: CASRPDSYEQYF. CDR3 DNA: TGTGCCAGCAGACCCGACTCCTACGAGCAGTACTTC.

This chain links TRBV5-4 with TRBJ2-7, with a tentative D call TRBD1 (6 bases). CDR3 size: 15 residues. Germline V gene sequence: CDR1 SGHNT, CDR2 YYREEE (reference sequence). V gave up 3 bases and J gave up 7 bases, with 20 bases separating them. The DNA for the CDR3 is TGTGCCAGCAGCTCGACGGACAGCGTTGTTCGGGAGCAGTACTTC. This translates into CASSSTDSVVREQYF.

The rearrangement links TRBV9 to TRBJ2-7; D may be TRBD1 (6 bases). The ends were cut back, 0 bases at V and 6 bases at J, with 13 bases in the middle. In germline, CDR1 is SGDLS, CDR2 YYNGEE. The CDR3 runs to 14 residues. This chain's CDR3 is CASSVARRGGEQYF. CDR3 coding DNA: TGTGCCAGCAGCGTAGCTCGCAGGGGCGGCGAGCAGTACTTC.

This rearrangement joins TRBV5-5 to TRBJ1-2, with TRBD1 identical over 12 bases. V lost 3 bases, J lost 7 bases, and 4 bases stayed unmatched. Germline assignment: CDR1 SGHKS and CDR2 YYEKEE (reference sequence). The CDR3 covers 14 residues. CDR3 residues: CASSSGQGAFGYTF. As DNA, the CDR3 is TGTGCCAGCAGCTCGGGACAGGGGGCATTTGGCTACACCTTC. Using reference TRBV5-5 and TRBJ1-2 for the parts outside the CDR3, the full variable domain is DAGVTQSPTHLIKTRGQQVTLRCSPISGHKSVSWYQQVLGQGPQFIFQYYEKEERGRGNFPDRFSARQFPNYSSELNVNALLLGDSALYLCASSSGQGAFGYTFGSGTRLTVV.

The DNA of the CDR3 is TGTGCCAGTACCGGCGGTGGGGAGACCCAGTACTTC. This gives the protein CASTGGGETQYF. The chain combines TRBV19 with TRBJ2-5; D is uncertain. Germline V gives CDR1 LNHDA, CDR2 SQIVND (reference sequence). V lost 7 bases and J lost 5, with 11 bases in between. This CDR3 contains 12 residues.

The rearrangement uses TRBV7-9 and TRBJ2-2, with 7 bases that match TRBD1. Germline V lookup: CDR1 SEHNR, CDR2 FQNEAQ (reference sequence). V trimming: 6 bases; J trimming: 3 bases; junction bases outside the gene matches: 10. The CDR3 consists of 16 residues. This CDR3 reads CASRSDRVPDTGELFF. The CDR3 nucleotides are TGTGCCAGCAGATCTGACAGGGTTCCCGACACCGGGGAGCTGTTTTTT.

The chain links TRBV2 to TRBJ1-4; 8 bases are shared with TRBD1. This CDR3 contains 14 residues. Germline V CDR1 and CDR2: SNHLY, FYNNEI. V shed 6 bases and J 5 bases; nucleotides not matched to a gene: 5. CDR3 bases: TGTGCCAGCAGGGACAGGGCCCAAAATGAAAAACTGTTTTTT. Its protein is CASRDRAQNEKLFF.

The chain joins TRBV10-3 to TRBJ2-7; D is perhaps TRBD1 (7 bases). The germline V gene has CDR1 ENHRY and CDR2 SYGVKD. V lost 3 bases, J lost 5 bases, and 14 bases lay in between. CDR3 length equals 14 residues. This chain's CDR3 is CAISDAEGADEQYF. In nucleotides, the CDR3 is TGTGCCATCAGTGATGCGGAGGGGGCTGACGAGCAGTACTTC.

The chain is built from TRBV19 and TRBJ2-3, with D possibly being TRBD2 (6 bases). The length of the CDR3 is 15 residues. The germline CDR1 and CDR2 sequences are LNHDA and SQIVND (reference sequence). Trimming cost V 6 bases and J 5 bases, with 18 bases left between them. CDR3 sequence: CASSPGAAGRDTQYF. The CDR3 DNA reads TGTGCCAGTAGCCCCGGTGCAGCGGGCCGAGATACGCAGTATTTT.

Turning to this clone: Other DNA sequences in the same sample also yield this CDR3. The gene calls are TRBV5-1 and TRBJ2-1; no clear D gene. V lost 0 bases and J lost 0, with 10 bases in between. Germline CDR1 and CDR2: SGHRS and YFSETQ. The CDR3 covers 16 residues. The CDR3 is CASSLVGGSSYNEQFF. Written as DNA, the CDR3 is TGCGCCAGCAGCTTGGTTGGCGGAAGCTCCTACAATGAGCAGTTCTTC.

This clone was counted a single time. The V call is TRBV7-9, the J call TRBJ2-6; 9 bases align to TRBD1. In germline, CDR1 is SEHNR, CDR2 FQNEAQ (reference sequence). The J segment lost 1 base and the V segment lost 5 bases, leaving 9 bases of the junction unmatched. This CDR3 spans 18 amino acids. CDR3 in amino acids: CASSHGRQGVSGANVLTF. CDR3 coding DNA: TGTGCCAGCAGCCATGGCCGACAGGGGGTTTCTGGGGCCAACGTCCTGACTTTC.

The CDR3 DNA reads as TGCGCCAGCAGCTTGGTAGAATCAAATTTGGAAGCTTTCTTT. Translated, it gives CASSLVESNLEAFF. The V call is TRBV5-1, the J call TRBJ1-1; D unclear. Germline CDR1 is SGHRS and CDR2 is YFSETQ. The CDR3 has 14 residues. The ends were cut back, 0 bases at V and 8 bases at J, with 14 bases in the middle.

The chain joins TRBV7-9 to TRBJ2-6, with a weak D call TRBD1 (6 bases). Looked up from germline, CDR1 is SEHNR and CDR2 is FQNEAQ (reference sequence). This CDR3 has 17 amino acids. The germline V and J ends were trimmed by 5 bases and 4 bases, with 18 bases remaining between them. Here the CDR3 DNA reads TGTGCCAGCAGCATCAATTCTGACAGGCTCGGGGCCAACGTCCTGACTTTC. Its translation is CASSINSDRLGANVLTF. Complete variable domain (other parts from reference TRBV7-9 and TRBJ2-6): DTGVSQNPRHKITKRGQNVTFRCDPISEHNRLYWYRQTLGQGPEFLTYFQNEAQLEKSRLLSDRFSAERPKGSFSTLEIQRTEQGDSAMYLCASSINSDRLGANVLTFGAGSRLTVL.

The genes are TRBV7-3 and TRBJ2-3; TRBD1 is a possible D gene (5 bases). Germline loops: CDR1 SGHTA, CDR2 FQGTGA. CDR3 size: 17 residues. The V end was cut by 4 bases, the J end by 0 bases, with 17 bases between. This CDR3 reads CASSSQPWQGSTDTQYF. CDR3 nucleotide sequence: TGTGCCAGCAGCTCACAACCTTGGCAGGGAAGCACAGATACGCAGTATTTT.

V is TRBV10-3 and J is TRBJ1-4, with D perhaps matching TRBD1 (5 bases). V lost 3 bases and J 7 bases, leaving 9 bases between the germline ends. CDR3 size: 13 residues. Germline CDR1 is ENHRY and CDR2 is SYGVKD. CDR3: CAISDPGGEKLFF. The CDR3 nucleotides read TGTGCCATCAGTGACCCGGGGGGTGAAAAACTGTTTTTT.

CDR3 residues: CASSLGSLPGGPDTQYF. The DNA of the CDR3 is TGTGCCAGCAGCTTGGGGTCCCTACCGGGGGGGCCGGATACGCAGTATTTT. The rearrangement links TRBV5-4 to TRBJ2-3; TRBD2 aligns across 8 bases. V lost 0 bases and J lost 6; bases outside the gene matches: 12. Germline V lookup: CDR1 SGHNT, CDR2 YYREEE (reference sequence). This CDR3 is 17 amino acids long.

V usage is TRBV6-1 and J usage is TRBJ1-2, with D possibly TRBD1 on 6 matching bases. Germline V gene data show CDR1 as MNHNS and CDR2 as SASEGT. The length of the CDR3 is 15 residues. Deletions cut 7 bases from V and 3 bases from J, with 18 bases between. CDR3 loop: CASTETRTAYYGYTF. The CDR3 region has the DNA TGTGCCAGCACCGAGACCAGGACAGCTTACTATGGCTACACCTTC.

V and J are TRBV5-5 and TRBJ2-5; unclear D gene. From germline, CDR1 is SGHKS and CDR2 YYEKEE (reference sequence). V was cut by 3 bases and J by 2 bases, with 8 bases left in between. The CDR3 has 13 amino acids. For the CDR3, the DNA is TGTGCCAGCAGCTGGGCAGTTCAAGAGACCCAGTACTTC. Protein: CASSWAVQETQYF.